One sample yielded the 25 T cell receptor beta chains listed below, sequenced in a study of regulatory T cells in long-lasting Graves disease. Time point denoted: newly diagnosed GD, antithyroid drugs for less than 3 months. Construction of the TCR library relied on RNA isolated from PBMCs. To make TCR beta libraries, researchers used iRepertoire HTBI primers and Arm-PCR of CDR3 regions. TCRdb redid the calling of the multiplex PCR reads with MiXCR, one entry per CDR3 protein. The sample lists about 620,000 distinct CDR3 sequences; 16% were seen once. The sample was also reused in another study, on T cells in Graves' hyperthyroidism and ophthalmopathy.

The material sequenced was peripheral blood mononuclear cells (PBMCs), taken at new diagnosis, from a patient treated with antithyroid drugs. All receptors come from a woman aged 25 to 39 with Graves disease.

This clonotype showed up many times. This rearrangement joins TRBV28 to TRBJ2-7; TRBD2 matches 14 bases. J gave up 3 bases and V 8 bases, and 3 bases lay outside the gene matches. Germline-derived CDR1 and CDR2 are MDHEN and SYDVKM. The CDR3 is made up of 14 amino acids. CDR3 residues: CASRTSGRYYEQYF. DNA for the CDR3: TGTGCCAGCCGGACTAGCGGGAGGTACTACGAGCAGTACTTC.

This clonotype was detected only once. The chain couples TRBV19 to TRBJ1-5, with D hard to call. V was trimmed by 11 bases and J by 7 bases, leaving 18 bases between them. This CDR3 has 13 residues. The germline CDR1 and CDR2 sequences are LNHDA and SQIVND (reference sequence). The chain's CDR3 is CAWSVAGRQPQHF. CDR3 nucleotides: TGTGCCTGGAGTGTAGCTGGACGGCAGCCCCAGCATTTT.

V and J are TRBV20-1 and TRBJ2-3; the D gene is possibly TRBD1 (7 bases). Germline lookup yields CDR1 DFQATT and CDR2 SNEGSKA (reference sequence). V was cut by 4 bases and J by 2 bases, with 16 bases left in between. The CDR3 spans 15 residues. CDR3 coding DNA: TGCAGTGCTATTGGGTTCAGGGGGGACACAGATACGCAGTATTTT. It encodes CSAIGFRGDTDTQYF.

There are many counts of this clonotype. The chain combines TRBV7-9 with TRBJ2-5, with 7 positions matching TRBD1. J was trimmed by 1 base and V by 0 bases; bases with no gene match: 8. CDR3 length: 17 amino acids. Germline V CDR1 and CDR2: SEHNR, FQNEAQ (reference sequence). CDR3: CASSLANFRDSQETQYF. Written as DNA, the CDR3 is TGTGCCAGCAGCTTAGCGAACTTCCGGGACAGCCAAGAGACCCAGTACTTC.

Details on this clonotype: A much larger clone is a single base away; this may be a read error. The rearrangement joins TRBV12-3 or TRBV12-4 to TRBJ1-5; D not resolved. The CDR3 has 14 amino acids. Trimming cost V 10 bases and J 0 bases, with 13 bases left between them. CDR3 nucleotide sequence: TGTGCCAACTCGCGGGTGATTAGCAATCAGCCCCAGCATTTT. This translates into CANSRVISNQPQHF.

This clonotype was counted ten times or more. The CDR3, as DNA: TGTGCCACAAAACCTGGACAGGGGGGGCCACCCCTCCACTTT. It is translated as CATKPGQGGPPLHF. The chain carries TRBV19 and TRBJ1-6, with TRBD1 matching over 10 bases. Unmatched junction bases numbered 11, after V lost 10 bases and J lost 11 bases. The CDR3 is 14 amino acids. Germline CDR1 LNHDA, CDR2 SQIVND (reference sequence). Variable domain in full (rest from reference TRBV19 and TRBJ1-6): DGGITQSPKYLFRKEGQNVTLSCEQNLNHDAMYWYRQDPGQGLRLIYYSQIVNDFQKGDIAEGYSVSREKKESFPLTVTSAQKNPTAFYLCATKPGQGGPPLHFGNGTRLTVT.

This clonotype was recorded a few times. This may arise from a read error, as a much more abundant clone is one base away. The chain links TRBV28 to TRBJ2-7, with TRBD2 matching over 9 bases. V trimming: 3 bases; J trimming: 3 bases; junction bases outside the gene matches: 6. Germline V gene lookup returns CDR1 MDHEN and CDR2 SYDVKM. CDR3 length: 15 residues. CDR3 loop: CASSLWLSGGYEQYF. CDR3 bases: TGTGCCAGCAGTTTGTGGCTTAGCGGGGGCTACGAGCAGTACTTC.

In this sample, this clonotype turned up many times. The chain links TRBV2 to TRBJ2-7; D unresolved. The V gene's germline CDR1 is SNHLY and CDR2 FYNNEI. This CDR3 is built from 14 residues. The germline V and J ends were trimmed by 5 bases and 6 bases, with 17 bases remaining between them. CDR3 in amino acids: CASSSAPPPREQYF. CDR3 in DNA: TGTGCCAGCAGTTCGGCCCCTCCCCCCCGCGAGCAGTACTTC.

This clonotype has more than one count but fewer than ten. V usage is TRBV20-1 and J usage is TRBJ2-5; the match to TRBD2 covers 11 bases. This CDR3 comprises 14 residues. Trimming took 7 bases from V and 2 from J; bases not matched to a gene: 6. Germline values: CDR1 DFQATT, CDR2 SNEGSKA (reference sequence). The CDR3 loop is CSGRLAGTQETQYF. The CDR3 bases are TGCAGTGGCAGACTAGCGGGAACACAAGAGACCCAGTACTTC.

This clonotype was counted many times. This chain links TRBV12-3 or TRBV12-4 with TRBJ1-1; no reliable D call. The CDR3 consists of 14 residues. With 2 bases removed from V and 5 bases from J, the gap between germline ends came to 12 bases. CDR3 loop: CASSLLPTDTEAFF. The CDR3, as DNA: TGTGCCAGCAGTTTACTCCCTACAGATACTGAAGCTTTCTTT.

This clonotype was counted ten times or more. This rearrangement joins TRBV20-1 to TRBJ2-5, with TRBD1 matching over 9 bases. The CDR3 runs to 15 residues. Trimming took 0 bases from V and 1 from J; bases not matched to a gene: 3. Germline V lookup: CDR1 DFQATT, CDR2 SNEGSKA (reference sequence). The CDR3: CSARDPGQGQETQYF. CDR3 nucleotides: TGCAGTGCTAGAGACCCGGGACAGGGCCAAGAGACCCAGTACTTC.

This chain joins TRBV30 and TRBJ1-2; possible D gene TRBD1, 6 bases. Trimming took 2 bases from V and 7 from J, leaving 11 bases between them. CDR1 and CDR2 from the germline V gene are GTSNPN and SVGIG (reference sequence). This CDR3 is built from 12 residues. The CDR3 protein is CAWSSAGAGYTF. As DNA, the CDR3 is TGTGCCTGGAGTAGTGCGGGGGCTGGCTACACCTTC.

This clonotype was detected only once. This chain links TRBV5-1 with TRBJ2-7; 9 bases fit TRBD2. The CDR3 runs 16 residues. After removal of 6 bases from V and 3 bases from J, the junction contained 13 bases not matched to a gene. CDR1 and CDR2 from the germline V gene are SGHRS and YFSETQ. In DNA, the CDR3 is TGCGCCAGCAACGTGAAAAGACTAGCGGAAGGCTACGAGCAGTACTTC. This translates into CASNVKRLAEGYEQYF.

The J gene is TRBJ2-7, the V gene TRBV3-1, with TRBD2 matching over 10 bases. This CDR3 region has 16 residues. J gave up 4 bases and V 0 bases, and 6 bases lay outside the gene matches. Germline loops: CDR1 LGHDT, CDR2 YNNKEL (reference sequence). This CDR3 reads CASSQDFGLAAYEQYF. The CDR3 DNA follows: TGTGCCAGCAGCCAAGATTTTGGACTAGCGGCTTACGAGCAGTACTTC.

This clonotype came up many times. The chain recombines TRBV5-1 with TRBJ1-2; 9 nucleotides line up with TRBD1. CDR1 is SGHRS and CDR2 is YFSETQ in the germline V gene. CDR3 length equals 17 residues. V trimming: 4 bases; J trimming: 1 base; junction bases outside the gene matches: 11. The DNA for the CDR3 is TGCGCCAGCAGCACCGGACAGGGGAACCGAATTAACTATGGCTACACCTTC. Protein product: CASSTGQGNRINYGYTF.

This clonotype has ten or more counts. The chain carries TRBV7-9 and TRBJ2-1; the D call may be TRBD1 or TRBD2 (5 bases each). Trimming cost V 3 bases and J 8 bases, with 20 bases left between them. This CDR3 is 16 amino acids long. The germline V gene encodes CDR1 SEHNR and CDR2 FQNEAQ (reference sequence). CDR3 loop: CASSFGGYKFDDEQFF. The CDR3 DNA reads TGTGCCAGCAGCTTTGGGGGATACAAGTTTGATGATGAGCAGTTCTTC.

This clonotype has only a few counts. In nucleotides, the CDR3 is TGTGCCAGTAGTATAGGGGACGTCCCCAATCAGCCCCAGCATTTT. Amino acids: CASSIGDVPNQPQHF. V usage is TRBV19 and J usage is TRBJ1-5; TRBD1 is a possible D gene (5 bases). The length of the CDR3 is 15 residues. Germline V CDR1 and CDR2: LNHDA, SQIVND (reference sequence). The V end was cut by 1 base, the J end by 3 bases, with 10 bases between. Drawing the rest from reference TRBV19 and TRBJ1-5, the complete variable domain is DGGITQSPKYLFRKEGQNVTLSCEQNLNHDAMYWYRQDPGQGLRLIYYSQIVNDFQKGDIAEGYSVSREKKESFPLTVTSAQKNPTAFYLCASSIGDVPNQPQHFGDGTRLSIL.

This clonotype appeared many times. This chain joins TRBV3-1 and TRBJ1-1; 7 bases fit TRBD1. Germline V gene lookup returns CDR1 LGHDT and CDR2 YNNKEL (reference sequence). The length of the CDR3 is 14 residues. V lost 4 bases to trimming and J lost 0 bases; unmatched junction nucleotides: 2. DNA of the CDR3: TGTGCCAGCAGCCGTCAGGGGGTGAACACTGAAGCTTTCTTT. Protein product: CASSRQGVNTEAFF.

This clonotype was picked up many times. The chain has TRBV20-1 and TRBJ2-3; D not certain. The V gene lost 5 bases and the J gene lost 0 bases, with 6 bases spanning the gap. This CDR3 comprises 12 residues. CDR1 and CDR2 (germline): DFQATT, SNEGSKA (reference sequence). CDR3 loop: CSAPLSTDTQYF. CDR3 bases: TGCAGTGCTCCCTTAAGCACAGATACGCAGTATTTT.

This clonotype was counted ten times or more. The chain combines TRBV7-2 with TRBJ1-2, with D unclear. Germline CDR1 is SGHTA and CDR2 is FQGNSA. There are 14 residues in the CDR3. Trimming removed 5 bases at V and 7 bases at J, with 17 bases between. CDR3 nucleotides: TGTGCCAGCAGCCCCCGTTACGAAGCAGTTGGCTACACCTTC. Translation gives CASSPRYEAVGYTF.

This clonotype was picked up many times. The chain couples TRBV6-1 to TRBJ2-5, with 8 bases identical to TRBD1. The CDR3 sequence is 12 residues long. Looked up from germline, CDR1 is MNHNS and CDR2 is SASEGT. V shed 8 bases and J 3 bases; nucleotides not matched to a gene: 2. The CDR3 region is CASRTGKETQYF. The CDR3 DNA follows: TGTGCCAGCCGGACAGGGAAAGAGACCCAGTACTTC.

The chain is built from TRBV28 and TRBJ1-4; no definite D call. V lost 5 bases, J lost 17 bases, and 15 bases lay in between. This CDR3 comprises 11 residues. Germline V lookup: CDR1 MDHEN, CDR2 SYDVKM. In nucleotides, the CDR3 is TGTGCCAGCAGTCTAAGAAGTGGGTCTTTTTTT. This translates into CASSLRSGSFF.

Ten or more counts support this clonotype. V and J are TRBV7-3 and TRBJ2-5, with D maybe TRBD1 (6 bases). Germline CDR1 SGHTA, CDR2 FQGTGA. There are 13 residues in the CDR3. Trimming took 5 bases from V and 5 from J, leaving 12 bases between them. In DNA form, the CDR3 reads TGTGCCAGCAGCCTGGGGGCTAGCGAGACCCAGTACTTC. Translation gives CASSLGASETQYF.

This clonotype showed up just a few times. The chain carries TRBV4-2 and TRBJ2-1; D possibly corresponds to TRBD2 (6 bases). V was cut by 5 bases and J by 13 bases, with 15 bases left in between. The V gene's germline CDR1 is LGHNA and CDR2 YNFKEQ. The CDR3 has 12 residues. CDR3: CASSSRDMGQFF. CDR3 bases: TGTGCCAGCAGCTCGCGGGATATGGGCCAGTTCTTC.

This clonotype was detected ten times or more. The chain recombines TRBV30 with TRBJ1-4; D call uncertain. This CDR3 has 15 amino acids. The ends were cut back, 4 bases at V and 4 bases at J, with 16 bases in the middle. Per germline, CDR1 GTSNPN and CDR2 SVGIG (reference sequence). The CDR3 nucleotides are TGTGCCTGGAACCCCGAGAGGGCGAGTAATGAAAAACTGTTTTTT. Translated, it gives CAWNPERASNEKLFF.